The clone carrying this T cell receptor (beta chain) was found many times. TCRdb ran MiXCR on the 5' RACE reads and lists one entry per CDR3 protein. Here the sample spans under 40,000 distinct CDR3 sequences, nearly 7.5% being singletons. Unsorted libraries came from 2 million PBMCs stored at -80 °C. The data were obtained in a study of neurological immune-mediated disorders. Input material: PBMCs. This sequence was found in a woman aged 40 to 55 in good health.

The CDR3 sequence: CASSLWTGGEIVAADTQYF. CDR3 DNA: TGTGCCAGCAGCTTATGGACAGGGGGCGAAATCGTAGCCGCGGATACGCAGTATTTT. The rearrangement links TRBV7-8 to TRBJ2-3, with 11 bases fitting TRBD1. V lost 2 bases to trimming and J lost 6 bases; unmatched junction nucleotides: 16. This CDR3 region has 19 residues. From germline, CDR1 is SGHVS and CDR2 FQNEAQ.